The next 12 T cell receptor beta chains were all read from a single sample in a study of T-cell reconstitution after alpha-beta-depleted transplantation in children. Notes on the study in general: Fresh T-cell production supplied most of the T-cell counts and diversity seen one year after transplant.

The authors prepared the TCRbeta library with unique molecular identifiers. TCRdb reanalysed the PCR reads using MiXCR and keeps one entry per CDR3 protein. The table includes 250,000 to 300,000 distinct CDR3 sequences, just over 7.5% detected once. The antigens for these receptors are not known. This specimen consisted of peripheral blood, obtained 360 days after TCRalphabeta/CD19-depleted stem cell transplant. These receptors all come from a female patient between 2 and 15 years old who had a stem cell transplant for Fanconi anemia, so the T cells may come from the graft donor.

The chain recombines TRBV3-1 with TRBJ2-3; D is possibly TRBD2 (5 bases). V was pared by 1 base and J by 3 bases, with 20 bases between. Germline V gene lookup returns CDR1 LGHDT and CDR2 YNNKEL (reference sequence). CDR3 length: 18 amino acids. DNA for the CDR3: TGTGCCAGCAGCCAAGCCGGACCACACCTGGACTCTACAGATACGCAGTATTTT. Protein: CASSQAGPHLDSTDTQYF.

With regard to this clonotype: Its ends do not fully match the called genes, so a read error is possible. The V and J genes are TRBV10-3 and TRBJ1-2, with 8 bases matching TRBD1. The V gene's germline CDR1 is ENHRY and CDR2 SYGVKD. This CDR3 has 16 amino acids. This chain's CDR3 is CAIRETPTGDLYGYTF. The CDR3 DNA follows: TGTGCCATCCGTGAGACCCCGACAGGGGACCTCTATGGCTACACCTTC.

This chain links TRBV27 with TRBJ2-7; 9 nucleotides align to TRBD1. Germline values: CDR1 MNHEY, CDR2 SMNVEV (reference sequence). There are 15 residues in the CDR3. With 1 base clipped from V and 2 bases from J, the junction kept 3 bases outside the gene matches. The CDR3 DNA sequence: TGTGCCAGCAGTTTATTTTGGACAGGGGCCTACGAGCAGTACTTC. Translating gives CASSLFWTGAYEQYF.

The chain couples TRBV20-1 to TRBJ2-7, with 7 bases identical to TRBD2. The CDR3 sequence is 13 residues long. Germline V gene lookup returns CDR1 DFQATT and CDR2 SNEGSKA (reference sequence). V lost 7 bases, J lost 3 bases, and 9 bases stayed unmatched. CDR3 sequence: CSVGISGDYEQYF. As DNA, the CDR3 is TGCAGTGTCGGGATCAGCGGGGACTACGAGCAGTACTTC.

This chain uses TRBV2 with TRBJ2-7, with D unresolved. From germline, CDR1 is SNHLY and CDR2 FYNNEI. Trimming removed 7 bases at V and 4 bases at J, with 8 bases between. The CDR3 spans 11 residues. The CDR3 sequence: CASKSVYEQYF. The CDR3 coding sequence is TGTGCCAGCAAATCAGTTTACGAGCAGTACTTC.

There are a few counts of this clonotype. The gene calls are TRBV24-1 and TRBJ2-3, with no clear D. This CDR3 region has 16 residues. V lost 4 bases and J 3 bases, leaving 16 bases between the germline ends. Germline V gene lookup returns CDR1 KGHDR and CDR2 SFDVKD. The CDR3 nucleotides are TGTGCCACCAGTGACCTCGCCCCGTTGGGGACAGATACGCAGTATTTT. This translates into CATSDLAPLGTDTQYF.

This clonotype appeared many times. This rearrangement joins TRBV12-3 or TRBV12-4 to TRBJ2-3; D ambiguous. The V end was cut by 1 base, the J end by 3 bases, with 8 bases between. The CDR3 extends over 14 amino acids. CDR3 residues: CASSLDSRTDTQYF. The CDR3 DNA reads as TGTGCCAGCAGTTTAGATAGTCGAACAGATACGCAGTATTTT.

Many counts were recorded for this clonotype. The chain combines TRBV6-2 or TRBV6-3 with TRBJ2-7, with 9 positions matching TRBD2. Trimming at V came to 4 bases and at J to 3 bases, leaving 10 bases not matched to a gene. Germline values: CDR1 MNHEY, CDR2 SVGEGT. The CDR3 has 16 amino acids. The DNA of the CDR3 is TGTGCCAGCAGTTCGACGCTTCTAGCGGGATACTACGAGCAGTACTTC. Translated, it gives CASSSTLLAGYYEQYF.

This clonotype occurred many times. The chain recombines TRBV4-2 with TRBJ2-5, with TRBD2 as a possible D gene (6 bases). Germline V CDR1 and CDR2: LGHNA, YNFKEQ. The V and J ends lost 1 base and 3 bases respectively, with 15 bases between them. The CDR3 length is 16 residues. The CDR3 nucleotides read TGTGCCAGCAGCCAAGGGAGGGTAGGAGGGGAAGAGACCCAGTACTTC. Its translation is CASSQGRVGGEETQYF.

This chain uses TRBV20-1 with TRBJ2-1; 14 bases are a match to TRBD2. The V and J ends lost 7 bases and 7 bases, in that order; junction bases with no gene match: 12. Germline-derived CDR1 and CDR2 are DFQATT and SNEGSKA (reference sequence). CDR3 length equals 16 residues. The chain's CDR3 is CSGGTSGGPLINEQFF. Here the CDR3 DNA reads TGCAGTGGAGGGACTAGCGGGGGTCCCTTGATAAATGAGCAGTTCTTC.

In this sample, this clonotype turned up many times. This chain connects TRBV10-3 to TRBJ2-5, with D unresolved. Germline CDR1 and CDR2: ENHRY and SYGVKD. Trimming stripped 0 bases from V and 3 bases from J, with 8 bases between. The length of the CDR3 is 14 residues. The CDR3 DNA reads as TGTGCCATCAGTGAGTCGGGCTTCAAAGAGACCCAGTACTTC. Its translation is CAISESGFKETQYF.

The table lists this clonotype with many counts. The chain couples TRBV12-3 or TRBV12-4 to TRBJ2-6; D gene uncertain. The length of the CDR3 is 14 residues. The V gene lost 4 bases and the J gene lost 1 base, with 5 bases spanning the gap. CDR3 bases: TGTGCCAGCAGTTACCTATCTGGGGCCAACGTCCTGACTTTC. It translates to CASSYLSGANVLTF.